This TCR beta chain was found in a study of blood T cell repertoires in COVID-19. Overall study: The United States, Italy and Spain supplied acute and convalescent COVID-19 samples. T cells, B-cell-depleted T cells, or PBMCs supplied cDNA or gDNA.

In the study's own analysis: Estimation of nucleated cell counts was performed using reference gene primer amplification. Sequencing used immunoSEQ multiplex PCR; TCRdb keeps in-frame clones, though not all of them. The DNA was the basis for D and trimming; V, J and clone size are from that table. The repertoire consists of 25,000 to 35,000 clones, with about 85% occurring once and the leading ten covering 7.3%. The sequencing sample was made of peripheral blood. This TCR derives from a human donor in a cohort sampled during active COVID-19.

The CDR3 loop reads CASSLEGLNTGELFF. DNA for the CDR3: TGTGCCAGCAGTTTAGAGGGACTGAACACCGGGGAGCTGTTTTTT. This rearrangement joins TRBV27 to TRBJ2-2; D is possibly TRBD2 (6 bases). The germline gives CDR1 MNHEY, CDR2 SMNVEV (reference sequence). Trimming pared 2 bases from V and 1 base from J, leaving 8 bases between. This CDR3 comprises 15 residues.